These 13 T cell receptor beta chains were sequenced from one sample in a study of cytomegalovirus exposure and HLA in healthy donors (dated by TCRdb to about 2017). The protocol used for the library was the immunoSEQ multiplex PCR assay. The multiplex PCR relied on a mix of 60 forward primers for TCR Vbeta segments and 13 reverse primers for TCR Jbeta segments. What TCRdb holds here is the immuneACCESS table cut down to in-frame rearrangements. Part of the clones is not present; checked against another copy, under half of the missing clones reflect an unresolved V gene, and the others are unexplained. This sample lists roughly 160,000 clones; over 80% were detected once. The ten most abundant clones make up about 2.3% of the sample. Sequenced material: PBMCs. The origin of the receptors is a male donor in good health and CMV-seronegative.

The chain joins TRBV7-2 to TRBJ2-3; TRBD2 agrees at 8 bases. CDR1 is SGHTA, CDR2 FQGNSA, per germline. CDR3 length: 15 amino acids. J was trimmed by 5 bases and V by 1 base; bases with no gene match: 5. This chain's CDR3 is CASSLVTGGLDTQYF. The CDR3 nucleotides are TGTGCCAGCAGCTTAGTAACGGGGGGGCTAGATACGCAGTATTTT.

The chain is built from TRBV5-4 and TRBJ2-2; 10 nucleotides align to TRBD2. This CDR3 contains 17 residues. Germline CDR1 SGHNT, CDR2 YYREEE (reference sequence). The V segment lost 3 bases and the J segment 2 bases; nucleotides outside the gene matches: 7. CDR3 region: CASSSLAGGANTGELFF. DNA for the CDR3: TGTGCCAGCAGCTCCTTAGCGGGGGGCGCCAACACCGGGGAGCTGTTTTTT.

The chain joins TRBV27 to TRBJ2-5, with 10 bases fitting TRBD1. Per germline, CDR1 MNHEY and CDR2 SMNVEV (reference sequence). V trimming: 6 bases; J trimming: 5 bases; junction bases outside the gene matches: 9. The CDR3 is 15 residues long. In DNA form, the CDR3 reads TGTGCCAGCAGAACTGCCGGGACAGGGGTTGAGACCCAGTACTTC. Translation gives CASRTAGTGVETQYF.

This rearrangement joins TRBV5-1 to TRBJ2-3, with 8 bases that match TRBD2. V was clipped by 0 bases and J by 1 base; unmatched bases: 4. The germline V gene has CDR1 SGHRS and CDR2 YFSETQ. The CDR3 runs to 16 residues. The CDR3 DNA follows: TGCGCCAGCAGCTTGGATGGGCGGGGGGGCACAGATACGCAGTATTTT. Translation gives CASSLDGRGGTDTQYF.

This sequence joins TRBV19 and TRBJ1-1, with D possibly matching TRBD1 (5 bases). The CDR3 runs to 13 residues. The germline V and J ends were trimmed by 3 bases and 2 bases, with 7 bases remaining between them. Germline V CDR1 and CDR2: LNHDA, SQIVND (reference sequence). CDR3 protein: CASSIDSNTEAFF. DNA of the CDR3: TGTGCCAGTAGTATTGACAGCAACACTGAAGCTTTCTTT.

V is TRBV4-1 and J is TRBJ2-7; no definite D call. Germline lookup yields CDR1 MGHRA and CDR2 YSYEKL. The CDR3 covers 15 residues. V was trimmed by 0 bases and J by 3 bases, leaving 12 bases between them. In nucleotides, the CDR3 is TGCGCCAGCAGCCAAGATGCCCAGATCCACTACGAGCAGTACTTC. This translates into CASSQDAQIHYEQYF.

The chain combines TRBV20-1 with TRBJ1-2; the D is unclear. The CDR3 sequence is 11 residues long. In germline, CDR1 is DFQATT, CDR2 SNEGSKA (reference sequence). Trimming shortened V by 5 bases and J by 4 bases, and 8 bases separated the two germline ends. For the CDR3, the DNA is TGCAGTGCTTTAGAGAGCTATGGCTACACCTTC. This encodes CSALESYGYTF.

This rearrangement joins TRBV5-1 to TRBJ1-2; D remains unclear. This CDR3 region has 14 residues. Germline V CDR1 and CDR2: SGHRS, YFSETQ. V lost 0 bases to trimming and J lost 5 bases, with 11 bases between them. CDR3 region: CASSLEVRGYGYTF. The DNA for the CDR3 is TGCGCCAGCAGCTTGGAGGTTAGAGGGTATGGCTACACCTTC.

The chain carries TRBV5-4 and TRBJ1-1; D ambiguous. This CDR3 contains 15 residues. From germline, CDR1 is SGHNT and CDR2 YYREEE (reference sequence). V lost 4 bases and J 1 base, leaving 14 bases between the germline ends. This CDR3 reads CASSRTELSNTEAFF. In DNA form, the CDR3 reads TGTGCCAGCAGCCGAACAGAGTTGTCGAACACTGAAGCTTTCTTT. The whole variable domain, filled in from reference TRBV5-4 and TRBJ1-1, reads ETGVTQSPTHLIKTRGQQVTLRCSSQSGHNTVSWYQQALGQGPQFIFQYYREEENGRGNFPPRFSGLQFPNYSSELNVNALELDDSALYLCASSRTELSNTEAFFGQGTRLTVV.

The rearrangement uses TRBV5-1 and TRBJ2-6; a possible D gene is TRBD2 (5 bases). The CDR3 sequence is 16 residues long. The germline V and J ends were trimmed by 0 bases and 3 bases, with 10 bases remaining between them. CDR1 and CDR2 from the germline V gene are SGHRS and YFSETQ. The CDR3 protein is CASSLEGGFGANVLTF. The CDR3 nucleotides are TGCGCCAGCAGCTTGGAAGGCGGGTTTGGGGCCAACGTCCTGACTTTC.

The rearrangement joins TRBV10-3 to TRBJ2-6; perhaps TRBD1 as D (6 bases). CDR1 is ENHRY and CDR2 is SYGVKD in the germline V gene. The CDR3 totals 15 residues. Trimming shortened V by 10 bases and J by 4 bases, and 17 bases separated the two germline ends. The CDR3 spells CASGKQGSGANVLTF. The CDR3 DNA reads TGTGCCAGCGGCAAACAGGGTTCCGGGGCCAACGTCCTGACTTTC.

This clone was counted between two and nine times. The J gene is TRBJ2-2, the V gene TRBV5-4; 11 positions match TRBD2. This CDR3 region has 17 residues. The germline V gene encodes CDR1 SGHNT and CDR2 YYREEE (reference sequence). The ends lost 2 bases at V and 0 bases at J; junction bases unmatched: 3. The CDR3 here is CASSFPSGGTNTGELFF. The CDR3 nucleotides read TGTGCCAGCAGCTTTCCTAGCGGGGGGACGAACACCGGGGAGCTGTTTTTT.

The chain joins TRBV19 to TRBJ1-5; 7 nucleotides line up with TRBD1. The CDR3 has 14 residues. Losses at the gene ends were 9 bases for V and 0 bases for J; bases not matched to a gene: 5. The germline V gene encodes CDR1 LNHDA and CDR2 SQIVND (reference sequence). The CDR3 protein is CASLQGNSNQPQHF. In DNA, the CDR3 is TGTGCCAGCCTACAGGGGAATAGCAATCAGCCCCAGCATTTT.